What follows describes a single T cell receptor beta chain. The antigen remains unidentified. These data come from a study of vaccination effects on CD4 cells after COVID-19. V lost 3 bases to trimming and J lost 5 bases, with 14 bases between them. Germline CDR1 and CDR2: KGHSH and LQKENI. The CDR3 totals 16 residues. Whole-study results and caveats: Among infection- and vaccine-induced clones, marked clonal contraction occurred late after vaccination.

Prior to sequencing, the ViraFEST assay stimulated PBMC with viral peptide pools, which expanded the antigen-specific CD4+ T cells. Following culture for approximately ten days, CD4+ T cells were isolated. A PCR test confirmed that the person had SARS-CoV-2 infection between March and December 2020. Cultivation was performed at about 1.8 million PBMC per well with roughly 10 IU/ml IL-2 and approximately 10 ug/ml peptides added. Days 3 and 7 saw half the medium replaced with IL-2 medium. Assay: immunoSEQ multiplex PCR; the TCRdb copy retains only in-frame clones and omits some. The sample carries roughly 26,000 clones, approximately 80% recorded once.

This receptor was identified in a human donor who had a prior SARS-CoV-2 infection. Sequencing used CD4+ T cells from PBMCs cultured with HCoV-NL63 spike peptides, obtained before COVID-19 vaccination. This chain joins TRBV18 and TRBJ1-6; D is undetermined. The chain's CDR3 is CASSPSPGSNNSPLHF. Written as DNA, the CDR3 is TGTGCCAGCTCACCGAGTCCGGGATCAAATAATTCACCCCTCCACTTT. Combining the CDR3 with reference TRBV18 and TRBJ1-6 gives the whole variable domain NAGVMQNPRHLVRRRGQEARLRCSPMKGHSHVYWYRQLPEEGLKFMVYLQKENIIDESGMPKERFSAEFPKEGPSILRIQQVVRGDSAAYFCASSPSPGSNNSPLHFGNGTRLTVT.